This T cell receptor beta chain was identified in a study of CD8 T cells in ankylosing spondylitis. Trimming shortened V by 0 bases and J by 8 bases, and 13 bases separated the two germline ends. This CDR3 is 14 amino acids long. CDR1 KGHSH and CDR2 LQKENI come from the germline V gene. Whole-study results and caveats: Previous work reported some of these motif variants in the synovial fluid and blood of reactive arthritis. Clones linked to the disease showed a CD8+ phenotype. They occurred at relatively low frequencies in peripheral blood. A TCR beta motif made of eight highly homologous variants seemed typical of ankylosing spondylitis blood.

In the case of this clonotype: What it binds is not known.

By quantitative 5'-RACE with molecular barcodes, the TCR beta libraries were made. MiXCR was run by TCRdb on the 5' RACE reads, yielding one entry per CDR3 protein. This table has about 36,000 distinct CDR3 sequences, around 10% appearing once. Material for sequencing was synovial fluid, either unsorted or a sorted T cell fraction (not recorded which). This chain uses TRBV18 with TRBJ1-2; D might be TRBD1 (5 bases). The TCR originated in a male donor with ankylosing spondylitis. The CDR3 protein is CASSPPGGYLGYTF. The CDR3 DNA sequence: TGTGCCAGCTCACCACCCGGGGGTTATCTCGGCTACACCTTC.